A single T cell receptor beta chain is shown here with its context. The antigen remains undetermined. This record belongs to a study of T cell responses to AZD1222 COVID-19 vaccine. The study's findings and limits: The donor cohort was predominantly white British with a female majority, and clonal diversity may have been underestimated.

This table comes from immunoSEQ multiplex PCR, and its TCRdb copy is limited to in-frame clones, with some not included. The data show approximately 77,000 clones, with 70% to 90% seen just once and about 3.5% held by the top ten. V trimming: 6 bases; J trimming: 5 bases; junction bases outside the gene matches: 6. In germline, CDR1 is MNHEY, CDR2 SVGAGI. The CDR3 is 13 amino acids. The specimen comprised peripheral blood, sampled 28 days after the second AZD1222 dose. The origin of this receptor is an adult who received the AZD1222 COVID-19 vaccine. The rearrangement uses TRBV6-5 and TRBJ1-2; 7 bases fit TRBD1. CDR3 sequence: CASRFDREYGYTF. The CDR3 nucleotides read TGTGCCAGCAGATTCGACAGGGAATATGGCTACACCTTC.